This T cell receptor beta chain is drawn from a study of T cell responses to AZD1222 COVID-19 vaccine. J gave up 5 bases and V 5 bases, and 5 bases lay outside the gene matches. Germline V gene lookup returns CDR1 SGHAT and CDR2 FQNNGV. The CDR3 has 13 amino acids. Study-wide results and limits: A reported finding is that nearly half of spike-specific TCRs target unmutated variant regions. The study found vaccine-associated CD4 TCRs spanning spike, dominant at 160-218 and 743-854. Donors in the cohort were predominantly white British and more often female, and clonal diversity was possibly underestimated. Repertoire sampling happened only post peak T cell response.

About this clone itself: The target antigen is unknown. The sample carries other DNA sequences with the same CDR3.

Generated by immunoSEQ multiplex PCR, the TCRdb table keeps only in-frame clones and is missing some. The sample holds around 100,000 clones, about 89% seen once. J is TRBJ2-7 and V is TRBV11-2, with 8 bases aligning to TRBD2. This TCR came from an adult in good health. The sequenced sample was peripheral blood, obtained on day 0 of MenACWY control vaccination. CDR3 coding DNA: TGTGCCAGCAGCCTCGGGAGGGTCCACGAGCAGTACTTC. Residues: CASSLGRVHEQYF.